Listed below are T cell receptor beta chains from one sample, sequenced in a study of cytomegalovirus exposure and HLA in healthy donors. TCRdb keeps only in-frame clones here, not all; method: immunoSEQ multiplex PCR. The table includes 200,000 to 250,000 clones, about 84% detected once. The sample consisted of PBMCs. These receptors were obtained from a human donor in good health. Each CDR3 is given with its conserved first and last residue. A D gene is named only where the DNA matches it firmly. Only some rows state a clone size, as once, few, many or a class for expanded clones.

CDR3 protein,CDR3 DNA,V gene,D gene,clone size,J gene
CSVVGRESPRYFETQYF,TGCAGCGTTGTAGGTAGGGAGAGCCCCAGGTATTTCGAGACCCAGTACTTC,TRBV29-1,.,.,TRBJ2-5
CAISERQGGSEAFF,TGTGCCATCAGTGAGAGACAGGGTGGGAGTGAAGCTTTCTTT,TRBV10-3,TRBD1,.,TRBJ1-1
CASSPGQGTDTQYF,TGCGCCAGCAGCCCGGGACAGGGGACAGATACGCAGTATTTT,TRBV5-1,TRBD1,.,TRBJ2-3
CATSRGQGDTDTQYF,TGTGCCACCAGCAGGGGACAGGGAGACACAGATACGCAGTATTTT,TRBV15,TRBD1,.,TRBJ2-3
CASGFIGKQFF,TGTGCTAGTGGTTTTATCGGGAAGCAGTTCTTC,TRBV12-5,.,.,TRBJ2-1
CASSLQTGELFF,TGTGCCAGCAGTTTGCAGACCGGGGAGCTGTTTTTT,TRBV28,.,.,TRBJ2-2
CASRGGGSGSYNEQFF,TGTGCCAGCAGGGGGGGCGGTAGCGGGAGCTACAATGAGCAGTTCTTC,TRBV2,TRBD2,.,TRBJ2-1
CASSLGGQVRSYEQYF,TGTGCCAGCAGCTTAGGGGGACAGGTCCGTTCCTACGAGCAGTACTTC,TRBV7-8,TRBD1,.,TRBJ2-7
CASSIVPAGGGQPQHF,TGTGCCAGTAGTATAGTCCCGGCAGGGGGCGGACAGCCCCAGCATTTT,TRBV19,TRBD1,.,TRBJ1-5
CASSQGQGAPNEKLFF,TGTGCCAGCAGCCAGGGACAGGGGGCGCCTAATGAAAAACTGTTTTTT,TRBV7-9,TRBD1,.,TRBJ1-4
CASSLEGTGVSSGNTIYF,TGTGCCAGCAGCTTAGAAGGGACAGGGGTTAGCTCTGGAAACACCATATATTTT,TRBV7-9,TRBD1,.,TRBJ1-3
CASSLQQGASTDTQYF,TGCGCCAGCAGCTTACAACAGGGGGCCAGCACAGATACGCAGTATTTT,TRBV5-1,TRBD1,.,TRBJ2-3
CASSPRVGGADTQYF,TGTGCCAGCAGCCCCCGGGTCGGAGGAGCAGATACGCAGTATTTT,TRBV9,.,once,TRBJ2-3
CASSSTGAKVETQYF,TGTGCCAGCAGCTCGACAGGGGCGAAGGTGGAGACCCAGTACTTC,TRBV7-3,TRBD1,few,TRBJ2-5
CSSSLALLKTSGWGEQFF,TGTTCCAGCAGCTTAGCTTTACTCAAGACTAGCGGGTGGGGTGAGCAGTTCTTC,TRBV7-9,TRBD2,.,TRBJ2-1
CASSPTSGSYEQYF,TGTGCCAGCAGTCCGACTAGCGGGAGCTACGAGCAGTACTTC,TRBV6-6,TRBD2,.,TRBJ2-7
CASSEGFWTPAFKYF,TGTGCCAGCAGTGAAGGTTTTTGGACACCAGCCTTTAAGTACTTC,TRBV2,.,.,TRBJ2-7
CASSQTETNEKLFF,TGTGCCAGCAGCCAGACAGAGACTAATGAAAAACTGTTTTTT,TRBV7-9,.,.,TRBJ1-4
CSVEGFREGRAWGYTF,TGCAGCGTTGAAGGCTTTAGGGAGGGCAGGGCCTGGGGCTACACCTTC,TRBV29-1,.,once,TRBJ1-2
CASSFGLASETQYF,TGTGCCAGCAGCTTTGGACTAGCTTCGGAGACCCAGTACTTC,TRBV7-9,TRBD2,.,TRBJ2-5
CASSFPAGLAKNIQYF,TGTGCCAGCAGTTTCCCCGCGGGACTAGCCAAAAACATTCAGTACTTC,TRBV27,.,.,TRBJ2-4
CASSQRRDMNTEAFF,TGTGCCAGCAGCCAACGGCGAGACATGAACACTGAAGCTTTCTTT,TRBV4-2,.,.,TRBJ1-1
CASTDGAGEETQYF,TGTGCCAGCACCGACGGCGCGGGAGAAGAGACCCAGTACTTC,TRBV5-4,TRBD2,.,TRBJ2-5
CASSHAPGQGVGELFF,TGTGCCAGCAGCCACGCTCCGGGACAGGGGGTCGGGGAGCTGTTTTTT,TRBV28,TRBD1,.,TRBJ2-2
CAWSRGYTEAFF,TGTGCCTGGAGCAGGGGGTACACTGAAGCTTTCTTT,TRBV30,TRBD1,.,TRBJ1-1
CASSPWTGGDTQYF,TGTGCCAGCAGTCCATGGACAGGGGGGGATACGCAGTATTTT,TRBV7-2,TRBD1,.,TRBJ2-3
CASSRGILAGGPGETQYF,TGTGCCAGCAGCAGGGGAATTTTAGCGGGAGGGCCAGGGGAGACCCAGTACTTC,TRBV7-2,TRBD2,.,TRBJ2-5
CASSQPGTSGPSTDTQYF,TGTGCCAGCAGCCAACCTGGGACTAGCGGGCCCAGCACAGATACGCAGTATTTT,TRBV14,TRBD2,.,TRBJ2-3
CATKQGPVQETQYF,TGCGCCACCAAACAGGGGCCCGTGCAAGAGACCCAGTACTTC,TRBV5-1,TRBD1,once,TRBJ2-5
CASSMWGQDFGAFF,TGTGCCAGTAGTATGTGGGGACAGGATTTTGGTGCTTTCTTT,TRBV19,TRBD1,.,TRBJ1-1
CASGPQSYYGYTF,TGTGCCAGCGGCCCCCAGTCGTACTATGGCTACACCTTC,TRBV6-1,.,.,TRBJ1-2
CASSLGFPELRGKEVEQYF,TGTGCCAGCAGCTTAGGATTCCCAGAACTGCGCGGAAAGGAGGTCGAGCAGTACTTC,TRBV7-2,.,once,TRBJ2-7
CASSLGTSRFLDEQFF,TGTGCCAGCAGCTTAGGGACTAGCAGGTTCTTGGATGAGCAGTTCTTC,TRBV7-2,TRBD2,.,TRBJ2-1
CASSPVGQGNYEQYF,TGCGCCAGCAGCCCCGTCGGACAGGGGAACTACGAGCAGTACTTC,TRBV4-3,TRBD1,.,TRBJ2-7
CASSQPTGGENIQYF,TGCGCCAGCAGCCAACCGACAGGGGGAGAAAACATTCAGTACTTC,TRBV4-1,TRBD1,.,TRBJ2-4
CASSDSPSGIPGELFF,TGTGCCAGCAGTGACTCGCCTAGCGGGATACCCGGGGAGCTGTTTTTT,TRBV6-4,TRBD2,.,TRBJ2-2
CSSSRAPSSGTAKNIQYF,TGTTCCAGCAGCCGCGCCCCATCTAGCGGGACGGCCAAAAACATTCAGTACTTC,TRBV7-9,TRBD2,.,TRBJ2-4
CASSSQLAVNTGELFF,TGTGCCAGCAGCTCCCAACTAGCGGTGAACACCGGGGAGCTGTTTTTT,TRBV7-9,TRBD2,.,TRBJ2-2
CASTGASYTDTQYF,TGTGCCAGCACGGGAGCCTCCTACACAGATACGCAGTATTTT,TRBV6-5,.,.,TRBJ2-3
CAPYRDRNTEAFF,TGTGCCCCCTACCGGGACAGGAACACTGAAGCTTTCTTT,TRBV30,TRBD1,once,TRBJ1-1
CASSSGYYEQYF,TGTGCCAGCAGCTCCGGTTACTACGAGCAGTACTTC,TRBV7-9,.,.,TRBJ2-7
CASSGQSIGELFF,TGTGCCAGTAGTGGCCAGTCCATCGGGGAGCTGTTTTTT,TRBV19,.,.,TRBJ2-2
CASSFQSGRTYEQYF,TGTGCCAGCAGTTTCCAAAGCGGGAGGACGTACGAGCAGTACTTC,TRBV6-5,TRBD2,.,TRBJ2-7
CASSLGLAGLYEQYF,TGCGCCAGCAGCTTGGGCCTAGCGGGACTCTACGAGCAGTACTTC,TRBV5-1,TRBD2,few,TRBJ2-7
CASSDSLRYNTEAFF,TGTGCCAGCAGTGACAGTTTAAGATACAACACTGAAGCTTTCTTT,TRBV25-1,.,few,TRBJ1-1
CASSLAFAGQGLDEQYF,TGTGCCAGCAGCTTAGCTTTCGCGGGACAGGGACTCGACGAGCAGTACTTC,TRBV7-2,TRBD1,.,TRBJ2-7